This T cell receptor (beta chain) originates from a study of T cells after yellow fever vaccination. Study-wide points: Clonotype sharing between CD4 and CD8 compartments was small. Bulk-population clonotypes that are abundant could appear as contaminants in FACS-sorted repertoires. Weaker, the secondary response peaked sooner, at day 5 versus 15. Clones that expanded after primary vaccination mostly reappeared after the booster (nearly 98% CD4, about 91% CD8).

TCRdb re-called the 5' RACE reads with MiXCR, one entry per CDR3 protein. This sample has around 120,000 distinct CDR3 sequences, with around 6.7% found just once. Germline V CDR1 and CDR2: SGDLS, YYNGEE. This CDR3 has 14 amino acids. Trimming left V 0 bases short and J 3 bases short, with 10 bases between. This clonotype occurred many times. Its cognate antigen is unknown. The TCR originated in a man aged 18 to 29 who received the YFV17D yellow fever vaccine. The chain links TRBV9 to TRBJ2-7; D is uncertain. Sequences were derived from CD4+ T cells sorted from PBMCs, sampled more than 40 days after the first yellow fever vaccination. CDR3 in amino acids: CASSVGAGFYEQYF. Here the CDR3 DNA reads TGTGCCAGCAGCGTAGGGGCCGGATTCTACGAGCAGTACTTC.